These 32 T cell receptor beta chains share one sample of origin, sequenced in a study of regulatory and conventional T cells in RAG deficiency. Regulatory T cells were sorted from blood as CD4+ CD25-high CD127-low cells. Data came from immunoSEQ multiplex PCR; TCRdb stores just in-frame clones and leaves some out. Of roughly 20,000 clones listed, about 91% were seen once; the top ten hold 1.4%. These data were likewise used in another study, on regulatory T cells. That work states: The PCR used 52 TRBV and 13 TRBJ primers.

Input material: Tregs sorted from blood. The receptor set was obtained from a human donor in good health.

The gene calls are TRBV6-1 and TRBJ2-3; D ambiguous. V lost 2 bases and J lost 4, with 10 bases in between. Looked up from germline, CDR1 is MNHNS and CDR2 is SASEGT. The CDR3 contains 14 residues. The CDR3 nucleotides read TGTGCCAGCAGTGAACGGGTGAACTCAGATACGCAGTATTTT. Protein product: CASSERVNSDTQYF.

The V and J genes are TRBV28 and TRBJ2-3; D call uncertain. V lost 2 bases and J 9 bases, leaving 6 bases between the germline ends. The CDR3 is made up of 11 amino acids. Per germline, CDR1 MDHEN and CDR2 SYDVKM. In nucleotides, the CDR3 is TGTGCCAGCAGTTTAAGTCACACGCAGTATTTT. Amino acid sequence: CASSLSHTQYF.

In this sample, this clone turned up once. The chain couples TRBV21-1 to TRBJ1-2; the table calls TRBD1, which could not be checked here. TRBV21-1 is marked as a pseudogene. This CDR3 has 19 residues. CDR3 coding DNA: TGTGCCAGCAGCAAAGGGGCTATAGAGGACAGGGATTCTAGTGATGGCTACACCTTC. Residues: CASSKGAIEDRDSSDGYTF.

The chain links TRBV7-9 to TRBJ2-7; D gene ambiguous. With 5 bases removed from V and 2 bases from J, the gap between germline ends came to 13 bases. CDR1 is SEHNR, CDR2 FQNEAQ, per germline (reference sequence). The CDR3 consists of 14 residues. The CDR3 DNA reads as TGTGCCAGCAGCCCGAACTTCGACACCTACGAGCAGTACTTC. This codes for CASSPNFDTYEQYF.

The CDR3 loop reads CASSFNRDRGGGTEAFF. DNA for the CDR3: TGCGCCAGCAGCTTCAACCGGGACAGGGGTGGCGGCACTGAAGCTTTCTTT. V and J are TRBV5-1 and TRBJ1-1, with 10 bases fitting TRBD1. CDR3 length: 17 amino acids. CDR1 and CDR2 from the germline V gene are SGHRS and YFSETQ. V gave up 2 bases and J gave up 4 bases; unmatched junction bases: 11. Looking up the rest from reference TRBV5-1 and TRBJ1-1 gives the full variable domain: KAGVTQTPRYLIKTRGQQVTLSCSPISGHRSVSWYQQTPGQGLQFLFEYFSETQRNKGNFPGRFSGRQFSNSRSEMNVSTLELGDSALYLCASSFNRDRGGGTEAFFGQGTRLTVV.

For the CDR3, the DNA is TGTGCCAGCAGGACCTCCTTTGGAAACTGGTACTTC. It translates to CASRTSFGNWYF. The chain is built from TRBV6-5 and TRBJ2-7; no definite D call. Germline values: CDR1 MNHEY, CDR2 SVGAGI. The V end was cut by 6 bases, the J end by 12 bases, with 18 bases between. This CDR3 spans 12 amino acids.

The rearrangement joins TRBV7-8 to TRBJ2-4; TRBD2 is a possible D gene (6 bases). Trimming pared 1 base from V and 0 bases from J, leaving 13 bases between. From germline, CDR1 is SGHVS and CDR2 FQNEAQ. This CDR3 comprises 17 residues. The CDR3 DNA is TGTGCCAGCAGCTTAGGCCAGGGAGGTCTAGCCAAAAACATTCAGTACTTC. It translates to CASSLGQGGLAKNIQYF.

This chain joins TRBV19 and TRBJ1-2, with D maybe TRBD1 (6 bases). From germline, CDR1 is LNHDA and CDR2 SQIVND (reference sequence). The V gene lost 4 bases and the J gene lost 4 bases, with 13 bases spanning the gap. CDR3 size: 14 residues. CDR3 bases: TGTGCCAGTAGTACCCAGGGAGGGGGCTATGGCTACACCTTC. Its translation: CASSTQGGGYGYTF.

The chain recombines TRBV2 with TRBJ1-5; D is ambiguous. Germline CDR1 reads SNHLY; CDR2 reads FYNNEI. V lost 6 bases and J 1 base, leaving 13 bases between the germline ends. The CDR3 has 15 residues. The CDR3: CASSLLPMSNQPQHF. The CDR3 DNA reads as TGTGCCAGCAGCTTACTCCCGATGAGCAATCAGCCCCAGCATTTT. The whole variable domain, remainder taken from reference TRBV2 and TRBJ1-5, is EPEVTQTPSHQVTQMGQEVILRCVPISNHLYFYWYRQILGQKVEFLVSFYNNEISEKSEIFDDQFSVERPDGSNFTLKIRSTKLEDSAMYFCASSLLPMSNQPQHFGDGTRLSIL.

This sequence joins TRBV9 and TRBJ1-2; 11 nucleotides align to TRBD1. Germline-derived CDR1 and CDR2 are SGDLS and YYNGEE. The CDR3 extends over 15 amino acids. V was clipped by 3 bases and J by 7 bases; unmatched bases: 8. The CDR3 coding sequence is TGTGCCAGCAGCGATTGGGACAGGGGGTCTCGTGGCTACACCTTC. Amino acid sequence: CASSDWDRGSRGYTF.

V gene TRBV6-1 combines with J gene TRBJ2-3; TRBD2 is a possible D gene (6 bases). This CDR3 comprises 14 residues. In germline, CDR1 is MNHNS, CDR2 SASEGT. Trimming removed 3 bases at V and 4 bases at J, with 11 bases between. CDR3 in amino acids: CASSDAGYPDTQYF. DNA of the CDR3: TGTGCCAGCAGTGACGCGGGGTATCCAGATACGCAGTATTTT.

The J gene is TRBJ2-1, the V gene TRBV5-4; the match to TRBD2 covers 9 bases. Germline trimming cut 4 bases from V and 2 bases from J; bases unmatched to any gene: 10. Germline lookup yields CDR1 SGHNT and CDR2 YYREEE (reference sequence). This CDR3 spans 17 amino acids. CDR3 nucleotides: TGTGCCAGCAGCGGTATTATAGCGGGAGTAGCCTACAATGAGCAGTTCTTC. Its protein is CASSGIIAGVAYNEQFF.

The chain links TRBV19 to TRBJ1-1; no firm D call. Trimming removed 7 bases at V and 2 bases at J, with 11 bases between. Germline assignment: CDR1 LNHDA and CDR2 SQIVND (reference sequence). The CDR3 spans 13 residues. CDR3 DNA sequence: TGTGCCAGTACCAGGAAGGGTAACACTGAAGCTTTCTTT. Residues: CASTRKGNTEAFF.

The V gene is TRBV15, the J gene TRBJ1-5, with D tentatively TRBD1 (5 bases). Trimming took 4 bases from V and 5 from J, leaving 15 bases between them. Germline V CDR1 and CDR2: LNHNV, YYDKDF (reference sequence). This CDR3 has 15 amino acids. CDR3 DNA sequence: TGTGCCACCAGCACAAGGACAAGGCCACATCAGCCCCAGCATTTT. This codes for CATSTRTRPHQPQHF. Drawing the rest from reference TRBV15 and TRBJ1-5, the complete variable domain is DAMVIQNPRYQVTQFGKPVTLSCSQTLNHNVMYWYQQKSSQAPKLLFHYYDKDFNNEADTPDNFQSRRPNTSFCFLDIRSPGLGDTAMYLCATSTRTRPHQPQHFGDGTRLSIL.

The table lists this clone with a few counts. The gene calls are TRBV11-3 and TRBJ1-1, with D possibly matching TRBD1 (5 bases). The CDR3 is 14 amino acids. The V end was cut by 3 bases, the J end by 0 bases, with 8 bases between. CDR1 and CDR2 from the germline V gene are SGHNT and YENEEA. The CDR3 DNA sequence: TGTGCCAGCAGCTTGACAGTTATGAACACTGAAGCTTTCTTT. Translated: CASSLTVMNTEAFF.

The chain uses TRBV5-6 and TRBJ2-1; maybe TRBD1 (6 bases). CDR3 size: 17 residues. CDR1 and CDR2 (germline): SGHDT, YYEEEE. The germline V and J ends were trimmed by 0 bases and 5 bases, with 18 bases remaining between them. The CDR3 reads CASSLDRGTLVNNEQFF. The CDR3 coding sequence is TGTGCCAGCAGCTTGGATAGAGGGACACTGGTTAACAATGAGCAGTTCTTC. The variable domain in full, completed from reference TRBV5-6 and TRBJ2-1, reads DAGVTQSPTHLIKTRGQQVTLRCSPKSGHDTVSWYQQALGQGPQFIFQYYEEEERQRGNFPDRFSGHQFPNYSSELNVNALLLGDSALYLCASSLDRGTLVNNEQFFGPGTRLTVL.

J is TRBJ1-1 and V is TRBV5-4; D is possibly TRBD1 (6 bases). Per germline, CDR1 SGHNT and CDR2 YYREEE (reference sequence). The CDR3 has 15 residues. Trimming shortened V by 2 bases and J by 10 bases, and 21 bases separated the two germline ends. CDR3 DNA: TGTGCCAGCAGCTTTGATGGGGGGCGCTTAATAGTAGCTTTCTTT. It yields the protein CASSFDGGRLIVAFF.

This clone was recorded only once. This rearrangement joins TRBV19 to TRBJ2-1, with D possibly called TRBD1 or TRBD2 (5 bases each). With 4 bases removed from V and 9 bases from J, the gap between germline ends came to 16 bases. This CDR3 is 14 amino acids long. Per germline, CDR1 LNHDA and CDR2 SQIVND (reference sequence). DNA for the CDR3: TGTGCCAGTAGTAACCGGGGCCCCGTAGGTGAGCAGTTCTTC. Its protein product is CASSNRGPVGEQFF.

This sequence joins TRBV5-1 and TRBJ2-3, with 9 bases that match TRBD2. Trimming removed 0 bases from V and 2 bases from J; junction bases left unmatched: 1. This CDR3 has 15 amino acids. Germline loops: CDR1 SGHRS, CDR2 YFSETQ. The CDR3, as DNA: TGCGCCAGCAGCTTGGGACTAGCGGACACAGATACGCAGTATTTT. Encoded protein: CASSLGLADTDTQYF.

The V and J genes are TRBV11-3 and TRBJ2-2; no clear D. CDR3 length: 13 residues. V was clipped by 0 bases and J by 7 bases, with 6 bases between them. Per the germline V gene, CDR1 is SGHNT and CDR2 is YENEEA. Here the CDR3 reads CASSLDSFGELFF. The DNA of the CDR3 is TGTGCCAGCAGCTTAGATTCATTCGGGGAGCTGTTTTTT.

This CDR3 reads CASSSTGGVGETQYF. CDR3 sequence (DNA): TGTGCCAGCAGCTCCACGGGCGGGGTAGGAGAGACCCAGTACTTC. The V gene is TRBV7-9, the J gene TRBJ2-5; possible D gene TRBD2, 6 bases. The V end lost 4 bases, the J end lost 4 bases, and 16 bases lay between the germline ends. Germline V CDR1 and CDR2: SEHNR, FQNEAQ (reference sequence). The CDR3 runs to 15 residues.

The CDR3 loop reads CASSLVGTSKTDTQYF. The CDR3 DNA reads as TGCGCCAGCAGCTTGGTTGGGACTAGCAAGACAGATACGCAGTATTTT. The chain links TRBV5-1 to TRBJ2-3; 9 nucleotides match TRBD2. The germline gives CDR1 SGHRS, CDR2 YFSETQ. The CDR3 is 16 residues long. V shed 0 bases and J 3 bases; nucleotides not matched to a gene: 5.

The J gene is TRBJ1-6, the V gene TRBV9, with D maybe TRBD1 (5 bases). In germline, CDR1 is SGDLS, CDR2 YYNGEE. V lost 0 bases, J lost 7 bases, and 8 bases lay in between. The CDR3 totals 14 residues. The CDR3 loop is CASSVGGGNSPLHF. In DNA form, the CDR3 reads TGTGCCAGCAGCGTAGGTGGGGGAAATTCACCCCTCCACTTT.

The rearrangement uses TRBV28 and TRBJ2-2, with TRBD1 matching over 12 bases. V gave up 2 bases and J gave up 6 bases; unmatched junction bases: 1. The germline V gene has CDR1 MDHEN and CDR2 SYDVKM. The CDR3 is 15 residues long. The CDR3 DNA sequence: TGTGCCAGCAGTTTAGGGACAGGGGGCCCCGGGGAGCTGTTTTTT. As protein: CASSLGTGGPGELFF.

The J gene is TRBJ2-5, the V gene TRBV6-1; 9 nucleotides agree with TRBD2. V trimming: 5 bases; J trimming: 4 bases; junction bases outside the gene matches: 11. CDR3 length: 16 residues. The germline V gene encodes CDR1 MNHNS and CDR2 SASEGT. The DNA for the CDR3 is TGTGCCAGCAGTCAAGGGACTAGCCCCTTTGGAGAGACCCAGTACTTC. Amino acid sequence: CASSQGTSPFGETQYF.

V usage is TRBV6-5 and J usage is TRBJ2-1, with D possibly matching TRBD1 (5 bases). This CDR3 is 16 amino acids long. Germline-derived CDR1 and CDR2 are MNHEY and SVGAGI. V lost 4 bases to trimming and J lost 9 bases, with 22 bases between them. As DNA, the CDR3 is TGTGCCAGCAGTTTCCAGGGCTTTAGCTTGAATAGTGAGCAGTTCTTC. It encodes CASSFQGFSLNSEQFF.

Turning to this clone: Germline and junction disagree at one end, which may indicate a read error. The chain has TRBV19 and TRBJ1-5; D may be TRBD1 (6 bases). Germline-derived CDR1 and CDR2 are LNHDA and SQIVND (reference sequence). The length of the CDR3 is 19 residues. The CDR3 protein is CASSITTAAGVRGNQSQHF. DNA of the CDR3: TGTGCCAGTAGTATAACTACCGCCGCAGGGGTCAGGGGCAATCAGTCCCAGCATTTT.

This clone showed up just once. The CDR3 coding sequence is TGTGCCAGCAGTTTGGGACTGGGACAGCGCTATACGAACACCGGGGAGCTGTTTTTT. The encoded protein is CASSLGLGQRYTNTGELFF. The chain employs TRBV27 and TRBJ2-2, with D perhaps TRBD1 (7 bases). Between the trimmed V and J ends, which lost 3 bases and 0 bases, there was a span of 20 bases. The germline V gene has CDR1 MNHEY and CDR2 SMNVEV (reference sequence). CDR3 size: 19 residues.

In nucleotides, the CDR3 is TGCGCCAGCAGCCAAGGGGCGGGCGGCTCCTACGAGCAGTACTTC. Its translation is CASSQGAGGSYEQYF. The chain has TRBV4-1 and TRBJ2-7, with D possibly TRBD2 on 5 matching bases. Trimming stripped 1 base from V and 0 bases from J, with 10 bases between. The length of the CDR3 is 15 residues. Germline V gives CDR1 MGHRA, CDR2 YSYEKL.

This clone has more than one count but fewer than ten. The junction departs from the called germline gene at one end, perhaps through a read error. The chain links TRBV19 to TRBJ2-2, with TRBD1 as a possible D gene (5 bases). Germline assignment: CDR1 LNHDA and CDR2 SQIVND (reference sequence). The length of the CDR3 is 15 residues. CDR3 coding DNA: TGTGCCAGTAGTTTAGAGACAGCGAACACCGGGGAGCTGTTTTTT. This encodes CASSLETANTGELFF.

V and J are TRBV11-2 and TRBJ2-2; D possibly corresponds to TRBD1 (5 bases). The V end lost 3 bases, the J end lost 3 bases, and 11 bases lay between the germline ends. CDR1 and CDR2 from the germline V gene are SGHAT and FQNNGV. The CDR3 spans 15 residues. The CDR3 region is CASSLFRDDTGELFF. The CDR3 nucleotides are TGTGCCAGCAGCTTGTTCAGGGATGACACCGGGGAGCTGTTTTTT.

The rearrangement links TRBV11-3 to TRBJ2-2; D gene ambiguous. In germline, CDR1 is SGHNT, CDR2 YENEEA. This CDR3 region has 11 residues. Trimming took 5 bases from V and 7 from J, leaving 5 bases between them. Here the CDR3 reads CASSLDGELFF. CDR3 DNA: TGTGCCAGCAGCCTGGACGGGGAGCTGTTTTTT.